This is a list of T cell receptor beta chains from one sample in a study of cytomegalovirus exposure and HLA in healthy donors. The assay was immunoSEQ multiplex PCR, and TCRdb's table has in-frame clones only and misses some. The data hold about 44,000 clones, with 80% to 95% observed a single time. The sample was PBMCs. All receptors come from a woman between 18 and 29 years old in good health and CMV-seronegative. The CDR3 runs from the conserved cysteine through the conserved F or W. The D gene is left open where the match is weak. Size tells how often a clone was seen (once, few, many) or the class of an expanded clone, and some rows leave it out.

d_call: -
clone_size: once
j_call: TRBJ1-1
v_call: TRBV7-2
cdr3_aa: CASSLAGQHNTEAFF
cdr3_nt: TGTGCCAGCAGCTTGGCAGGACAGCATAACACTGAAGCTTTCTTT

d_call: -
clone_size: -
j_call: TRBJ1-6
v_call: TRBV28
cdr3_aa: CASTFGITAPNSPLHF
cdr3_nt: TGTGCCAGCACTTTCGGCATAACAGCTCCTAATTCACCCCTCCACTTT

d_call: TRBD1
clone_size: -
j_call: TRBJ2-2
v_call: TRBV30
cdr3_aa: CAWSPGTGLGTGELFF
cdr3_nt: TGTGCCTGGAGTCCGGGGACAGGGTTGGGCACCGGGGAGCTGTTTTTT

d_call: TRBD1
clone_size: once
j_call: TRBJ2-7
v_call: TRBV5-1
cdr3_aa: CASSPFTGVTYEQYF
cdr3_nt: TGCGCCAGCAGCCCATTTACAGGGGTCACCTACGAGCAGTACTTC

d_call: -
clone_size: -
j_call: TRBJ2-3
v_call: TRBV12-5
cdr3_aa: CASAGVQGDTQYF
cdr3_nt: TGTGCTAGTGCCGGGGTCCAGGGGGATACGCAGTATTTT

d_call: TRBD2
clone_size: -
j_call: TRBJ2-7
v_call: TRBV5-6
cdr3_aa: CASSLGRSGRSYEQYF
cdr3_nt: TGTGCCAGCAGCCTGGGGCGAAGCGGGAGGTCCTACGAGCAGTACTTC

d_call: TRBD1
clone_size: -
j_call: TRBJ1-2
v_call: TRBV6-5
cdr3_aa: CASSRAGGSDGYTF
cdr3_nt: TGTGCCAGCAGTCGAGCAGGGGGCTCGGATGGCTACACCTTC

d_call: TRBD1
clone_size: -
j_call: TRBJ2-6
v_call: TRBV4-1
cdr3_aa: CASSQVWTGGGGSGANVLTF
cdr3_nt: TGCGCCAGCAGCCAAGTTTGGACAGGGGGCGGCGGCTCTGGGGCCAACGTCCTGACTTTC

d_call: TRBD1
clone_size: once
j_call: TRBJ2-6
v_call: TRBV6-5
cdr3_aa: CASSVDRAGANVLTF
cdr3_nt: TGTGCCAGCAGCGTGGACAGGGCTGGGGCCAACGTCCTGACTTTC

d_call: -
clone_size: -
j_call: TRBJ2-7
v_call: TRBV6-1
cdr3_aa: CASGRGPYEQYF
cdr3_nt: TGTGCCAGCGGGCGGGGCCCCTACGAGCAGTACTTC

d_call: -
clone_size: -
j_call: TRBJ1-5
v_call: TRBV7-6
cdr3_aa: CASSSGVNQPQHF
cdr3_nt: TGTGCCAGCAGCTCAGGGGTCAATCAGCCCCAGCATTTT

d_call: -
clone_size: -
j_call: TRBJ1-5
v_call: TRBV6-1
cdr3_aa: CASQVRANSNQPQHF
cdr3_nt: TGTGCCAGTCAGGTCCGTGCAAATAGCAATCAGCCCCAGCATTTT

d_call: TRBD2
clone_size: -
j_call: TRBJ2-1
v_call: TRBV6-6
cdr3_aa: CASSSLSGRALGEQFF
cdr3_nt: TGTGCCAGCAGTTCTCTTAGCGGGAGGGCCCTCGGTGAGCAGTTCTTC

d_call: TRBD1
clone_size: -
j_call: TRBJ2-1
v_call: TRBV19
cdr3_aa: CASSPGTGSYNEQFF
cdr3_nt: TGTGCCAGTAGTCCCGGGACAGGGTCCTACAATGAGCAGTTCTTC

d_call: -
clone_size: -
j_call: TRBJ2-3
v_call: TRBV19
cdr3_aa: CASSMGGTSTDTQYF
cdr3_nt: TGTGCCAGTAGTATGGGGGGAACTAGCACAGATACGCAGTATTTT

d_call: -
clone_size: -
j_call: TRBJ2-5
v_call: TRBV30
cdr3_aa: CAWSVTGAETQYF
cdr3_nt: TGTGCCTGGAGTGTAACGGGAGCTGAGACCCAGTACTTC

d_call: TRBD2
clone_size: -
j_call: TRBJ2-7
v_call: TRBV7-2
cdr3_aa: CASSSTSGAIYEQYF
cdr3_nt: TGTGCCAGCAGCTCGACTAGCGGGGCGATCTACGAGCAGTACTTC